This T cell receptor (beta chain) emerged from a study of blood T cells in healthy people across ages. This clonotype was picked up a small number of times. CDR1 is LNHNV and CDR2 is YYDKDF in the germline V gene (reference sequence). With 0 bases clipped from V and 3 bases from J, the junction kept 5 bases outside the gene matches. This CDR3 has 15 amino acids. With a J-beta primer mix and a sample-barcoded 5' primer, a second PCR ran about 7 to 11 cycles. One entry per CDR3 protein results from TCRdb running MiXCR on the 5' RACE reads. Seen here are approximately 850,000 distinct CDR3 sequences, 55% to 75% observed once, and the top ten hold roughly 22%.

J is TRBJ2-7 and V is TRBV15; 7 bases align to TRBD1. Sequenced input: blood. The source of this sequence is a man aged 30-40 years in good health. As DNA, the CDR3 is TGTGCCACCAGCAGAGAAAGGGGACAGAACTACGAGCAGTACTTC. The encoded protein is CATSRERGQNYEQYF. The whole variable domain, remainder taken from reference TRBV15 and TRBJ2-7, is DAMVIQNPRYQVTQFGKPVTLSCSQTLNHNVMYWYQQKSSQAPKLLFHYYDKDFNNEADTPDNFQSRRPNTSFCFLDIRSPGLGDTAMYLCATSRERGQNYEQYFGPGTRLTVT.